This TCR beta chain is drawn from a study of OX40 agonist ivuxolimab in advanced cancers. Study summary: Patients undergoing dose escalation presented with hepatocellular carcinoma, melanoma, renal cell or head and neck cancer. Study-level findings and limits: CD8+ T cells (on average) carried more expanded clones than CD4+ T cells.

The CDR3 is 15 amino acids. CDR1 is LNHDA, CDR2 SQIVND, per germline (reference sequence). With V trimmed by 7 bases and J by 6 bases, 12 bases remained unmatched. To note about this clone: The antigen is unknown.

Excluded were patients having autoimmune disease history or systemic immunosuppression. Profiled with immunoSEQ multiplex PCR; TCRdb holds only in-frame clones, not every one. This table holds some 86,000 clones, about 86% found once. The chain uses TRBV19 and TRBJ2-1; 7 bases fit TRBD2. The sample was CD4+ or CD8+ T cells sorted from blood, taken in a trial of the OX40 agonist ivuxolimab. The clonotype originates from an adult with an advanced solid tumor such as melanoma, head and neck, liver or kidney cancer. In DNA, the CDR3 is TGTGCCAGTATGGCGAGTCGGGGAGGGGTCAATGAGCAGTTCTTC. This encodes CASMASRGGVNEQFF.